The next 15 T cell receptor beta chains were all read from a single sample in a study of response to subunit inactivated influenza vaccine. TCRdb independently ran MiXCR on the RT-PCR reads; one entry per CDR3 protein. The sample consists of about 520,000 distinct CDR3 sequences, about 25% of them appearing once. This material consisted of CD4+ T cells sorted from PBMCs, taken around 5 days after vaccination. Receptors were obtained from a man over 45 who received an inactivated influenza vaccine.

The chain uses TRBV5-1 and TRBJ1-1; 7 nucleotides match TRBD1. The CDR3 consists of 16 residues. CDR1 is SGHRS, CDR2 YFSETQ, per germline. With 4 bases clipped from V and 5 bases from J, the junction kept 14 bases outside the gene matches. CDR3: CASSLSGGRGETEAFF. The CDR3 nucleotides read TGCGCCAGCAGCCTATCGGGTGGCAGGGGGGAGACTGAAGCTTTCTTT.

The rearrangement uses TRBV29-1 and TRBJ2-5; D remains unclear. CDR1 and CDR2 (germline): SQVTM, ANQGSEA. The length of the CDR3 is 10 residues. The V end was cut by 7 bases, the J end by 9 bases, with 12 bases between. For the CDR3, the DNA is TGCAGCGCTGGGGTCGCGGCCCAGTACTTC. As protein: CSAGVAAQYF.

This clonotype appeared once. The CDR3: CAISESLGLTYEQYF. The CDR3 nucleotides are TGTGCCATCAGTGAAAGTCTTGGACTTACCTACGAGCAGTACTTC. The chain uses TRBV10-3 and TRBJ2-7, with D perhaps matching TRBD2 (5 bases). This CDR3 has 15 amino acids. Germline values: CDR1 ENHRY, CDR2 SYGVKD. V was clipped by 3 bases and J by 2 bases, with 14 bases between them.

The chain links TRBV29-1 to TRBJ2-5, with TRBD1 matching 7 bases. The CDR3 loop spans 13 amino acids. The ends lost 0 bases at V and 8 bases at J; junction bases unmatched: 6. The germline gives CDR1 SQVTM, CDR2 ANQGSEA. Here the CDR3 DNA reads TGCAGCGTTGAAGATCTGGGACAGAGTACCCAGTACTTC. Translated: CSVEDLGQSTQYF.

This clonotype was observed a few times. The V gene is TRBV5-1, the J gene TRBJ1-6; D is unclear. The CDR3 contains 14 residues. The V gene's germline CDR1 is SGHRS and CDR2 YFSETQ. The V end was cut by 0 bases, the J end by 7 bases, with 8 bases between. Here the CDR3 DNA reads TGCGCCAGCAGCTTGGGGCCTGGGAATTCACCCCTCCACTTT. Residues: CASSLGPGNSPLHF.

The gene calls are TRBV7-8 and TRBJ1-2, with 7 positions matching TRBD1. Germline V gives CDR1 SGHVS, CDR2 FQNEAQ. This CDR3 is 15 amino acids long. Losses at the gene ends were 1 base for V and 5 bases for J; bases not matched to a gene: 7. The CDR3 nucleotides read TGTGCCAGCAGCTTAGAGGGACAGCCTCATTATGGCTACACCTTC. Translating it yields CASSLEGQPHYGYTF.

V is TRBV7-8 and J is TRBJ1-5, with D unresolved. Trimming removed 4 bases from V and 3 bases from J, with 10 bases in between. The CDR3 spans 14 residues. Germline-derived CDR1 and CDR2 are SGHVS and FQNEAQ. CDR3 sequence: CASSSRISNQPQHF. In nucleotides, the CDR3 is TGTGCCAGCAGCTCAAGGATCTCCAATCAGCCCCAGCATTTT.

The chain couples TRBV7-2 to TRBJ2-4, with D tentatively TRBD1 (6 bases). The germline V gene encodes CDR1 SGHTA and CDR2 FQGNSA. This CDR3 has 16 amino acids. V was trimmed by 1 base and J by 0 bases, leaving 10 bases between them. DNA of the CDR3: TGTGCCAGCAGCTTAGAACAGGGTCGAGCCAAAAACATTCAGTACTTC. Translation gives CASSLEQGRAKNIQYF.

The chain has TRBV20-1 and TRBJ2-7; 9 bases line up with TRBD1. J gave up 3 bases and V 6 bases, and 6 bases lay outside the gene matches. Germline loops: CDR1 DFQATT, CDR2 SNEGSKA (reference sequence). The CDR3 is 13 residues long. DNA for the CDR3: TGCAGTGCCCACAGGGGGCTTGACTACGAGCAGTACTTC. It encodes CSAHRGLDYEQYF.

This clonotype occurred many times. The CDR3 loop is CASSLGRAGYEQYF. CDR3 sequence (DNA): TGTGCCAGCAGTTTAGGCAGGGCGGGCTACGAGCAGTACTTC. The chain carries TRBV12-3 or TRBV12-4 and TRBJ2-7; the D call may be TRBD1 or TRBD2 (5 bases each). This CDR3 has 14 amino acids. The ends were cut back, 1 base at V and 3 bases at J, with 10 bases in the middle.

This clonotype showed up just a few times. The CDR3, as DNA: TGCAGTGCTAGAGGTGCGGGGGAAACAAGCTCCTACAATGAGCAGTTCTTC. Translation: CSARGAGETSSYNEQFF. This chain uses TRBV20-1 with TRBJ2-1, with 7 bases that match TRBD2. The CDR3 is 17 residues long. Losses at the gene ends were 1 base for V and 0 bases for J; bases not matched to a gene: 9. Germline CDR1 is DFQATT and CDR2 is SNEGSKA (reference sequence).

The J gene is TRBJ1-1, the V gene TRBV20-1; the D is unclear. This CDR3 spans 13 amino acids. V was clipped by 5 bases and J by 1 base, with 11 bases between them. In germline, CDR1 is DFQATT, CDR2 SNEGSKA (reference sequence). The CDR3 spells CSASGFANTEAFF. The CDR3 DNA reads TGCAGTGCTTCCGGTTTCGCGAACACTGAAGCTTTCTTT.

The J gene is TRBJ1-1, the V gene TRBV4-1; D is undetermined. Trimming stripped 4 bases from V and 0 bases from J, with 18 bases between. The CDR3 runs 17 residues. The germline V gene encodes CDR1 MGHRA and CDR2 YSYEKL. The CDR3 loop reads CASSLRPRSLMNTEAFF. Written as DNA, the CDR3 is TGCGCCAGCAGCCTCAGGCCCAGGTCTTTAATGAACACTGAAGCTTTCTTT.

This chain connects TRBV6-6 to TRBJ2-7; D possibly matches TRBD1 or TRBD2 (5 bases each). The CDR3 totals 11 residues. From germline, CDR1 is MNHNY and CDR2 SVGAGI (reference sequence). Here the CDR3 reads CPPGPSYEQYF. The CDR3 DNA follows: TGTCCCCCGGGACCATCCTACGAGCAGTACTTC.

V usage is TRBV24-1 and J usage is TRBJ2-1; D call uncertain. The V gene lost 4 bases and the J gene lost 0 bases, with 12 bases spanning the gap. The CDR3 runs 16 residues. The germline V gene has CDR1 KGHDR and CDR2 SFDVKD. CDR3 coding DNA: TGTGCCACCAGTGACGTTGGACGGAGCTCCTACAATGAGCAGTTCTTC. The encoded protein is CATSDVGRSSYNEQFF.